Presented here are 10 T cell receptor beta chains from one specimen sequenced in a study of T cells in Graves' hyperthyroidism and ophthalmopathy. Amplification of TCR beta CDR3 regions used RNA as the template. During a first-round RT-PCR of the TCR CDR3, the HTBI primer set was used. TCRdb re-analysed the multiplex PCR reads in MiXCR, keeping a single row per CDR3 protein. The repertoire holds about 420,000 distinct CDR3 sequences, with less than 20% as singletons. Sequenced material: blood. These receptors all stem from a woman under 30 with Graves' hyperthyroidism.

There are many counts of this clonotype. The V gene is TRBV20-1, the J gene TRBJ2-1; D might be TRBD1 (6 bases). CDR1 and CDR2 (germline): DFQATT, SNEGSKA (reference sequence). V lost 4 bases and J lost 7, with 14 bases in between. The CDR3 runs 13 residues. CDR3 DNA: TGCAGTGCTATCAATCCCCAGGGGAATGAGCAGTTCTTC. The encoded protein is CSAINPQGNEQFF.

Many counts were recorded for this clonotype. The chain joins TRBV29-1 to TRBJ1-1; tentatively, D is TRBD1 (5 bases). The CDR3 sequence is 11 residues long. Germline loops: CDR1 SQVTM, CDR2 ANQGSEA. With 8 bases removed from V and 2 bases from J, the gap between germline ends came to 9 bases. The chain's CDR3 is CSTGQNTEAFF. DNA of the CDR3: TGCAGCACCGGACAAAACACTGAAGCTTTCTTT. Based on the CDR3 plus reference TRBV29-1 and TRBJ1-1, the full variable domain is SAVISQKPSRDICQRGTSLTIQCQVDSQVTMMFWYRQQPGQSLTLIATANQGSEATYESGFVIDKFPISRPNLTFSTLTVSNMSPEDSSIYLCSTGQNTEAFFGQGTRLTVV.

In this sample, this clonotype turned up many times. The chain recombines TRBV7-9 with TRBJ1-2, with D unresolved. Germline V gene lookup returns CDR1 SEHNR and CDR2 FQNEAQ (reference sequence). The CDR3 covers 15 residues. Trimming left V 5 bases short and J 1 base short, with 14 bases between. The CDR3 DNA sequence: TGTGCCAGCAGCCCCCCCTCGAGGAGTAACTATGGCTACACCTTC. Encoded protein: CASSPPSRSNYGYTF.

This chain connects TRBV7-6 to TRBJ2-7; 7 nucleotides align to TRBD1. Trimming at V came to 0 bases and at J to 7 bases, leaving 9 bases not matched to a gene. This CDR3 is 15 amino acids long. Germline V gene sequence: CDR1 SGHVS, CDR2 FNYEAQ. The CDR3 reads CASSLAPDRLGEQYF. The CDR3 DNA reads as TGTGCCAGCAGCTTAGCCCCGGACAGGTTGGGGGAGCAGTACTTC.

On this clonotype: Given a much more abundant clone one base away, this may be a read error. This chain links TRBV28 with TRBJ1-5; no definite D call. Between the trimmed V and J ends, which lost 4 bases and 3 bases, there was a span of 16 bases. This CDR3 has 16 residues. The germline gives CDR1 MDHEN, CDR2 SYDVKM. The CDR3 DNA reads TGTGCCAGCAGTTCGCCCGATCCGTATAACAATCAGCCCCAGCATTTT. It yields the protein CASSSPDPYNNQPQHF.

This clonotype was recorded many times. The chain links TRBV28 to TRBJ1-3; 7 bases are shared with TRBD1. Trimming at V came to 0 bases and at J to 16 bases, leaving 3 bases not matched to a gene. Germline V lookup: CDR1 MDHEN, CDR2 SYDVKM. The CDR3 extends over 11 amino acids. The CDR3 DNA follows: TGTGCCAGCAGTTTATGGACAGGGCATTATTTT. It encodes CASSLWTGHYF.

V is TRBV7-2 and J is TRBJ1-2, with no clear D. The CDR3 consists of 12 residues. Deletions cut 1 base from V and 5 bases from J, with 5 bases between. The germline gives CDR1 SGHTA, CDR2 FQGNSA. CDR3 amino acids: CASSLGIYGYTF. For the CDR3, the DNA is TGTGCCAGCAGCTTAGGGATTTATGGCTACACCTTC.

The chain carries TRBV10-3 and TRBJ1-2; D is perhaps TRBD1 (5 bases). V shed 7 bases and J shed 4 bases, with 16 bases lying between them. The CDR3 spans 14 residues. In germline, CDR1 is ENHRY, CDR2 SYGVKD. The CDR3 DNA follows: TGTGCCATCACGGGGGGGGGGGACGGCTATGGCTACACCTTC. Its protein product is CAITGGGDGYGYTF.

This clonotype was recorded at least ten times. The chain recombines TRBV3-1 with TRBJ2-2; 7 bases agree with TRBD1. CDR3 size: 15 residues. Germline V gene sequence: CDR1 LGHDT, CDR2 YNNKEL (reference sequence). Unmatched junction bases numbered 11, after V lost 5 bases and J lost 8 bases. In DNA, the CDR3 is TGTGCCAGCAGCGAGGGACAGACGAAGGGGGGGGAGCTGTTTTTT. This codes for CASSEGQTKGGELFF.

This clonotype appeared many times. This CDR3 is CASSNRKTGGRGTTEAFF. Written as DNA, the CDR3 is TGTGCCAGCAGCAATCGAAAGACAGGGGGACGAGGGACCACTGAAGCTTTCTTT. The chain couples TRBV9 to TRBJ1-1, with 9 positions matching TRBD1. The CDR3 runs 18 residues. J lost 4 bases, V lost 4 bases, and 17 bases had no gene match. CDR1 is SGDLS and CDR2 is YYNGEE in the germline V gene.